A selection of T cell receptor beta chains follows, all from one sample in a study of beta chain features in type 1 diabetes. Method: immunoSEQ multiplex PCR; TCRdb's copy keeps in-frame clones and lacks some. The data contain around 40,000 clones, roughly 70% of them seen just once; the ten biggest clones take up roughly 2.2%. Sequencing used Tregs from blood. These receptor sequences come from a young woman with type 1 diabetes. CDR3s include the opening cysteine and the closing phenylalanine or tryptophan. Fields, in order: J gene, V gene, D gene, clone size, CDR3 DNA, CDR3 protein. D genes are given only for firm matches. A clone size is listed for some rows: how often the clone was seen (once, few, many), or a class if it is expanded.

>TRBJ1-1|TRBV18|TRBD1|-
TGTGCCAGCTCACCCAACCCATTGACAGGGGGCGCCGGCACTGAAGCTTTCTTT
CASSPNPLTGGAGTEAFF
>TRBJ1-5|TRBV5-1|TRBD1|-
TGCGCCAGCAGCCGGACAGGGGATCAGCCCCAGCATTTT
CASSRTGDQPQHF
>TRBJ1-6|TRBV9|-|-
TGTGCCAGCAGCGTAAACGGGTTGGAATCACCCCTCCACTTT
CASSVNGLESPLHF
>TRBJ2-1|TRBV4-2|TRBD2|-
TGTGCCAGCAGCCAGGAGACTAGCGGGAGGGCCAATGAGCAGTTCTTC
CASSQETSGRANEQFF
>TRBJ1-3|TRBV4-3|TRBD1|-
TGCGCCAGCAGCGCATGGACAGGGACTGGAAACACCATATATTTT
CASSAWTGTGNTIYF
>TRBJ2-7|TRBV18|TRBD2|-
TGTGCCAGCTCACTCACTAGCGGGAGAGCTTACGAGCAGTACTTC
CASSLTSGRAYEQYF
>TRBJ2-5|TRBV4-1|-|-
TGCGCCAGCAGCCAAGATCAGACGGGAACTCAAGAGACCCAGTACTTC
CASSQDQTGTQETQYF
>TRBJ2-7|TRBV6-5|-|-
TGTGCCAGCAGTGATGCGGGGGCCCTCGAGCAGTACTTC
CASSDAGALEQYF
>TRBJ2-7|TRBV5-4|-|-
TGTGCCAGCAGCTTGCTTGCCGCAGGATCCGAGCAGTACTTC
CASSLLAAGSEQYF
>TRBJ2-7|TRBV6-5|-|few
TGTGCCAGCAGTTACGGTCGGGTAAACTCCTACGAGCAGTACTTC
CASSYGRVNSYEQYF
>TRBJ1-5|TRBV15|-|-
TGTGCCACCAGCAGAGAGTTTCAGGGCGGTCAGCCCCAGCATTTT
CATSREFQGGQPQHF
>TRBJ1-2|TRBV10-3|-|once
TGTGCCACCGACAGAGAAGGTGGCTACACCTTC
CATDREGGYTF
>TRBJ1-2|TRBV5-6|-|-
TGTGCCAGCAGCTGGGGGCCCGGCTACACCTTC
CASSWGPGYTF
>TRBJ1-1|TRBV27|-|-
TGTGCCAGCAGTTTAGGCCCACTATTACACACTGAAGCTTTCTTT
CASSLGPLLHTEAFF
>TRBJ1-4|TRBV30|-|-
TGTGCCTGGCGAACCTCACTTACTGAACTGTTTTTT
CAWRTSLTELFF
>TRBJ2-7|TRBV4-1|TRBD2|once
TGCGCCAGCAGCCAAGGAATAGCGGGAGGCCATTCCTACGAGCAGTACTTC
CASSQGIAGGHSYEQYF
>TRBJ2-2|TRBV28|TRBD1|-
TGTGCCAGCAGTCGAGGACAGGCGATTGGGAAGCTGTTTTTT
CASSRGQAIGKLFF
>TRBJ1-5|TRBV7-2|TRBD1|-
TGTGCCAGCAGCTCGGAACAGGGGCAAGATCAGCCCCAGCATTTT
CASSSEQGQDQPQHF
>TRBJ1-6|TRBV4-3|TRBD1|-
TGCGCCAGCAGCCTCCACAGGGGAGGTTCACCCCTCCACTTT
CASSLHRGGSPLHF
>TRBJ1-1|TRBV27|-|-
TGTGCCAGCAGTTTCGCAGGGAACACTGAAGCTTTCTTT
CASSFAGNTEAFF
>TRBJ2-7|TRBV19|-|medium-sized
TGTGCCAGTAGTCTGAGTTCGGGGGGCGGCTACGAGCAGTACTTC
CASSLSSGGGYEQYF
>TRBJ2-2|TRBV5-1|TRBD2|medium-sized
TGCGCCAGCAGCTTCCGACTAGCGGGGGGCCTCAACACCGGGGAGCTGTTTTTT
CASSFRLAGGLNTGELFF
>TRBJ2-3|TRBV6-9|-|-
TGTGCCAGCAGTTACGCGGCAGATACGCAGTATTTT
CASSYAADTQYF
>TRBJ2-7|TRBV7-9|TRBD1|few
TGTGCCAGCAGCTTAGCGGGACAGCTATCCTACGAGCAGTACTTC
CASSLAGQLSYEQYF
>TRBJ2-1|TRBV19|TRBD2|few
TGTGCCAGTAGTAACGGTGCTAGCGGGTTGGTCTACAATGAGCAGTTCTTC
CASSNGASGLVYNEQFF
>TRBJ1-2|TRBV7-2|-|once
TGTGCCAGCAGCCGACGGGGGAAAGCTAACTATGGCTACACCTTC
CASSRRGKANYGYTF
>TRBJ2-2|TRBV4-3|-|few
TGCGCCAGCAGCCAAGGGGACACATTCACCGGGGAGCTGTTTTTT
CASSQGDTFTGELFF
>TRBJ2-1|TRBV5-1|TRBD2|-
TGCGCCAGCAGCCTCGGGGGGGTAATGCGCTCCTACAATGAGCAGTTCTTC
CASSLGGVMRSYNEQFF
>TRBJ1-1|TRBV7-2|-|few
TGTGCCAGCAGCTTACAGGGGCAGGGATCAGAAGCTTTCTTT
CASSLQGQGSEAFF
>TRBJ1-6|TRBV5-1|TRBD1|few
TGCGCCAGCAGCTTAAGACAGGGAGGAAATTCACCCCTCCACTTT
CASSLRQGGNSPLHF
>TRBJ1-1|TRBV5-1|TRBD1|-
TGCGCCAGCAGCCCCGGGACAGGTTACACTGAAGCTTTCTTT
CASSPGTGYTEAFF
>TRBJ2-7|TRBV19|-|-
TGTGCCAGTAGTACAATGGACAGTTACCGCTACGAGCAGTACTTC
CASSTMDSYRYEQYF
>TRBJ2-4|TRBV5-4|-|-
TGTGCCAGCAGCTTGGGTTGGGGCACAGGGTTAGCCAAAAACATTCAGTACTTC
CASSLGWGTGLAKNIQYF
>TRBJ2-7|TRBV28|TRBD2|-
TGTGCCACCGACGGGGGGACGAGCTACGAGCAGTACTTC
CATDGGTSYEQYF
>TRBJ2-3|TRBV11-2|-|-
TGTGCCAGCAGCTTGCTGGGGGGGGCCGGGGATACGCAGTATTTT
CASSLLGGAGDTQYF
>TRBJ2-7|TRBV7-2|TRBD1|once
TGTGCCAGCAGCACGGGGACAGGGGTCGCCTACGAGCAGTACTTC
CASSTGTGVAYEQYF
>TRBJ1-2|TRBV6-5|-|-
TGTGCCAGCAGTTACGGGCAGGGGATTGATGGCTACACCTTC
CASSYGQGIDGYTF
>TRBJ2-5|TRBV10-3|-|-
TGTGCCATCAAGGGCTCGGAGGGAGAGACCCAGTACTTC
CAIKGSEGETQYF
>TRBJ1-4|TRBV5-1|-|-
TGCGCCAGCAGCTTGAACAGAGAAAAACTGTTTTTT
CASSLNREKLFF
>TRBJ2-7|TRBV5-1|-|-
TGCGCCAGCAGAAGTACTTCCTACGAGCAGTACTTC
CASRSTSYEQYF
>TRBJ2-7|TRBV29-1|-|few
TGCAGCGTTGGGCGGCCGAGCTCCTACGAGCAGTACTTC
CSVGRPSSYEQYF